The 27 T cell receptor beta chains given below trace back to one sample, sequenced in a study of shared clonotypes between healthy human individuals (dated by TCRdb to 2018 to 2021). Library preparation was by the immunoSEQ multiplex PCR assay. The clones in this table, taken by TCRdb from immuneACCESS, are in-frame only. Not every clone is retained; where verified, under half of the shortfall comes from an unresolved V gene, and the cause of the rest is unknown. The sample has approximately 2.1 million clones on record, 85% to 95% of them singletons. The ten most abundant clones make up about 0.37% of the sample. The sequencing input was naive CD4+ T cells from PBMCs. The sample's cell subset or site label is to be understood as: CD45RA+ positively selected. The receptors were gathered from a man aged 18-30 years in good health. Some clones in this sample may be carry-over from other donors' samples.

V usage is TRBV5-5 and J usage is TRBJ2-2, with TRBD2 identical over 7 bases. J gave up 0 bases and V 0 bases, and 8 bases lay outside the gene matches. CDR1 is SGHKS, CDR2 YYEKEE, per germline (reference sequence). This CDR3 is built from 18 residues. The CDR3 here is CASSLVGAGPTNTGELFF. DNA for the CDR3: TGTGCCAGCAGCTTGGTCGGAGCGGGACCTACGAACACCGGGGAGCTGTTTTTT.

This clone appeared once. The chain combines TRBV11-2 with TRBJ2-7; D gene ambiguous. The CDR3 spans 14 residues. Germline V gives CDR1 SGHAT, CDR2 FQNNGV. Deletions cut 1 base from V and 4 bases from J, with 11 bases between. CDR3 DNA sequence: TGTGCCAGCAGCTTAGTTCCCCAAGGGTACGAGCAGTACTTC. This gives the protein CASSLVPQGYEQYF.

This sequence joins TRBV7-2 and TRBJ2-5, with 14 bases fitting TRBD2. The germline V gene encodes CDR1 SGHTA and CDR2 FQGNSA. The CDR3 extends over 16 amino acids. J lost 6 bases, V lost 5 bases, and 8 bases had no gene match. This CDR3 reads CASSVGTSGSPKTQYF. CDR3 sequence (DNA): TGTGCCAGCAGCGTCGGGACTAGCGGGAGTCCAAAGACCCAGTACTTC.

The V and J genes are TRBV7-9 and TRBJ1-1; D not certain. Trimming stripped 6 bases from V and 4 bases from J, with 12 bases between. CDR1 is SEHNR and CDR2 is FQNEAQ in the germline V gene (reference sequence). This CDR3 comprises 13 residues. CDR3 sequence (DNA): TGTGCCAGCAGTGCGGGTAGGGCCACTGAAGCTTTCTTT. Protein sequence: CASSAGRATEAFF. Full variable domain (rest looked up from reference TRBV7-9 and TRBJ1-1): DTGVSQNPRHKITKRGQNVTFRCDPISEHNRLYWYRQTLGQGPEFLTYFQNEAQLEKSRLLSDRFSAERPKGSFSTLEIQRTEQGDSAMYLCASSAGRATEAFFGQGTRLTVV.

J is TRBJ2-7 and V is TRBV9; D is unclear. The CDR3 length is 11 residues. Germline values: CDR1 SGDLS, CDR2 YYNGEE. The ends were cut back, 4 bases at V and 3 bases at J, with 5 bases in the middle. The CDR3: CASSLNYEQYF. In DNA form, the CDR3 reads TGTGCCAGCAGCCTTAACTACGAGCAGTACTTC.

This clone appeared a single time. This chain uses TRBV7-3 with TRBJ2-7; TRBD1 aligns across 7 bases. Germline CDR1 and CDR2: SGHTA and FQGTGA. CDR3 length: 14 amino acids. Unmatched junction bases numbered 10, after V lost 5 bases and J lost 6 bases. CDR3 DNA sequence: TGTGCCAGCAGCCCCCGGCAGGGGGTAGTCGAGCAGTACTTC. It codes for CASSPRQGVVEQYF.

This chain links TRBV6-1 with TRBJ1-2; D not certain. Germline CDR1 reads MNHNS; CDR2 reads SASEGT. The CDR3 has 13 residues. The V end lost 4 bases, the J end lost 8 bases, and 14 bases lay between the germline ends. Here the CDR3 DNA reads TGTGCCAGCAGTGTAGGCCAAAGCCGAGGCTACACCTTC. Translated, it gives CASSVGQSRGYTF.

This chain links TRBV10-3 with TRBJ2-7; TRBD1 agrees at 9 bases. This CDR3 contains 15 residues. The germline CDR1 and CDR2 sequences are ENHRY and SYGVKD. Losses at the gene ends were 3 bases for V and 3 bases for J; bases not matched to a gene: 6. CDR3 DNA: TGTGCCATCAGTGACGCCGGACAGGGGTACTACGAGCAGTACTTC. This gives the protein CAISDAGQGYYEQYF.

This chain uses TRBV4-1 with TRBJ1-3; no reliable D call. The CDR3 consists of 13 residues. Germline V gene lookup returns CDR1 MGHRA and CDR2 YSYEKL. The ends were cut back, 8 bases at V and 2 bases at J, with 10 bases in the middle. CDR3 amino acids: CASGRATGNTIYF. CDR3 sequence (DNA): TGCGCCAGCGGCCGGGCTACTGGAAACACCATATATTTT.

The chain's CDR3 is CASRGGQTNEKLFF. The CDR3, as DNA: TGTGCCAGCAGGGGGGGGCAAACTAATGAAAAACTGTTTTTT. The chain has TRBV28 and TRBJ1-4; TRBD1 might be the D (6 bases). Trimming shortened V by 6 bases and J by 1 base, and 9 bases separated the two germline ends. This CDR3 has 14 residues. The V gene's germline CDR1 is MDHEN and CDR2 SYDVKM.

The chain links TRBV6-1 to TRBJ1-2; the D gene is possibly TRBD1 (6 bases). The CDR3 sequence is 15 residues long. Germline CDR1 is MNHNS and CDR2 is SASEGT. Trimming removed 0 bases from V and 4 bases from J, with 12 bases in between. CDR3 loop: CASSEARGVGYGYTF. The CDR3 DNA reads TGTGCCAGCAGTGAAGCAAGGGGGGTAGGCTATGGCTACACCTTC.

The rearrangement joins TRBV7-6 to TRBJ1-1; the D is unclear. The germline V gene encodes CDR1 SGHVS and CDR2 FNYEAQ. The V gene lost 5 bases and the J gene lost 9 bases, with 19 bases spanning the gap. The CDR3 length is 14 residues. CDR3 nucleotides: TGTGCCAGCAGCAGCCGGGCCTCCTCTTGGCAAGCTTTCTTT. Translated, it gives CASSSRASSWQAFF.

The chain employs TRBV5-1 and TRBJ2-7; 8 nucleotides line up with TRBD2. The CDR3 is 16 amino acids. Germline CDR1 and CDR2: SGHRS and YFSETQ. The junction had 7 bases not matched to a gene; V was cut back by 0 bases and J by 2 bases. CDR3 in DNA: TGCGCCAGCAGCTTGGGTGGGCTAGCGGGTACCTACGAGCAGTACTTC. This encodes CASSLGGLAGTYEQYF.

The chain has TRBV30 and TRBJ2-6, with D perhaps matching TRBD2 (5 bases). The CDR3 spans 11 residues. With 8 bases removed from V and 4 bases from J, the gap between germline ends came to 6 bases. From germline, CDR1 is GTSNPN and CDR2 SVGIG (reference sequence). CDR3 DNA sequence: TGTGCCCGAGGGGGGGCCAACGTCCTGACTTTC. Protein: CARGGANVLTF.

The rearrangement uses TRBV29-1 and TRBJ1-2, with 7 bases identical to TRBD1. The CDR3 is 12 residues long. Germline CDR1 reads SQVTM; CDR2 reads ANQGSEA. With V trimmed by 7 bases and J by 6 bases, 8 bases remained unmatched. As DNA, the CDR3 is TGCAGCGGATCATCCGGACAGGATGGCTACACCTTC. Amino acids: CSGSSGQDGYTF.

The chain carries TRBV19 and TRBJ2-3; the match to TRBD2 covers 8 bases. This CDR3 contains 19 residues. The germline gives CDR1 LNHDA, CDR2 SQIVND (reference sequence). The trim removed 3 bases at V and 2 bases at J, leaving 16 bases unmatched. The CDR3 loop reads CASSIQRGGRSLYTDTQYF. The CDR3 coding sequence is TGTGCCAGTAGTATCCAAAGGGGCGGGAGGTCCCTATACACAGATACGCAGTATTTT. Full variable domain (missing parts from reference TRBV19 and TRBJ2-3): DGGITQSPKYLFRKEGQNVTLSCEQNLNHDAMYWYRQDPGQGLRLIYYSQIVNDFQKGDIAEGYSVSREKKESFPLTVTSAQKNPTAFYLCASSIQRGGRSLYTDTQYFGPGTRLTVL.

The V call is TRBV5-8, the J call TRBJ2-3, with 16 bases lining up with TRBD2. The CDR3 sequence is 17 residues long. Losses at the gene ends were 4 bases for V and 1 base for J; bases not matched to a gene: 3. Germline CDR1 reads SGHTS; CDR2 reads YDEGEE. The CDR3 bases are TGTGCCAGCAGCCCGGGGACTAGCGGGAGGGGCACAGATACGCAGTATTTT. It specifies CASSPGTSGRGTDTQYF.

This clone was counted only a few times. At the DNA level, this CDR3 is encoded by other sequences in the same sample as well. The chain recombines TRBV2 with TRBJ1-1; D is undetermined. Germline CDR1 reads SNHLY; CDR2 reads FYNNEI. V lost 0 bases, J lost 1 base, and 6 bases lay in between. The CDR3 covers 14 residues. The CDR3 protein is CASSEAPANTEAFF. For the CDR3, the DNA is TGTGCCAGCAGTGAAGCGCCGGCGAACACTGAAGCTTTCTTT.

This clone occurred once. Other nucleotide sequences from this sample produce the same CDR3. This rearrangement joins TRBV11-3 to TRBJ2-5, with D maybe TRBD1 (5 bases). CDR1 is SGHNT, CDR2 YENEEA, per germline. The CDR3 covers 15 residues. Trimming stripped 0 bases from V and 2 bases from J, with 10 bases between. The CDR3 spells CASSLDSAGQETQYF. The DNA for the CDR3 is TGTGCCAGCAGCTTAGACTCGGCAGGGCAAGAGACCCAGTACTTC.

The chain is built from TRBV27 and TRBJ1-1; 8 bases align to TRBD1. CDR3 size: 15 residues. CDR1 is MNHEY and CDR2 is SMNVEV in the germline V gene (reference sequence). V lost 6 bases to trimming and J lost 5 bases; unmatched junction nucleotides: 11. The CDR3 nucleotides read TGTGCCAGCAGCCCCGGGACAGGATTGGTGACTGAAGCTTTCTTT. Its translation: CASSPGTGLVTEAFF.

V is TRBV19 and J is TRBJ2-3; D is possibly TRBD1 or TRBD2 (7 bases each). The CDR3 totals 15 residues. V lost 5 bases and J lost 3, with 15 bases in between. CDR1 LNHDA and CDR2 SQIVND come from the germline V gene (reference sequence). In DNA form, the CDR3 reads TGTGCCAGTAGTTCCCGACAGGGACTAACAGATACGCAGTATTTT. This codes for CASSSRQGLTDTQYF.

The rearrangement links TRBV25-1 to TRBJ2-1; 7 bases align to TRBD2. CDR1 and CDR2 from the germline V gene are MGHDK and SYGVNS. This CDR3 contains 16 residues. Unmatched junction bases numbered 12, after V lost 3 bases and J lost 7 bases. CDR3 sequence reads: CASSDPTSPQGNEQFF. CDR3 DNA: TGTGCCAGCAGTGACCCGACTAGCCCCCAAGGGAATGAGCAGTTCTTC.

This chain links TRBV19 with TRBJ1-2, with D uncertain. Trimming cost V 2 bases and J 4 bases, with 5 bases left between them. The germline V gene encodes CDR1 LNHDA and CDR2 SQIVND (reference sequence). The CDR3 extends over 12 amino acids. CDR3 bases: TGTGCCAGTAGTATACCGACCTATGGCTACACCTTC. Its translation is CASSIPTYGYTF.

This chain joins TRBV28 and TRBJ1-5; D is undetermined. With 5 bases removed from V and 7 bases from J, the gap between germline ends came to 12 bases. Germline values: CDR1 MDHEN, CDR2 SYDVKM. The CDR3 spans 13 residues. For the CDR3, the DNA is TGTGCCAGCAGTCTCGAACTCGGACAGCCCCAGCATTTT. Translated, it gives CASSLELGQPQHF.

The chain carries TRBV28 and TRBJ1-4; the D gene is possibly TRBD1 (5 bases). Trimming shortened V by 10 bases and J by 5 bases, and 14 bases separated the two germline ends. CDR1 and CDR2 from the germline V gene are MDHEN and SYDVKM. The CDR3 covers 13 residues. CDR3: CATSDSENEKLFF. Here the CDR3 DNA reads TGTGCCACCTCAGACAGCGAGAATGAAAAACTGTTTTTT. The variable domain in full, with the rest retrieved from reference TRBV28 and TRBJ1-4, is DVKVTQSSRYLVKRTGEKVFLECVQDMDHENMFWYRQDPGLGLRLIYFSYDVKMKEKGDIPEGYSVSREKKERFSLILESASTNQTSMYLCATSDSENEKLFFGSGTQLSVL.

The V and J genes are TRBV6-1 and TRBJ2-1; TRBD2 matches at 8 bases. This CDR3 region has 14 residues. Per the germline V gene, CDR1 is MNHNS and CDR2 is SASEGT. CDR3 loop: CASLSTSGYNEQFF. In nucleotides, the CDR3 is TGTGCATCGTTGAGTACTAGCGGTTACAATGAGCAGTTCTTC.

The gene calls are TRBV30 and TRBJ1-2; a possible D gene is TRBD1 (6 bases). Trimming pared 4 bases from V and 1 base from J, leaving 19 bases between. The germline gives CDR1 GTSNPN, CDR2 SVGIG (reference sequence). The CDR3 is 16 amino acids. The CDR3 DNA reads TGTGCCTGGACTTCCCTCGGGACACAAATTAACTATGGCTACACCTTC. Amino acid sequence: CAWTSLGTQINYGYTF.